The source of this T cell receptor beta chain is a study of T cell responses to AZD1222 COVID-19 vaccine. TCRdb keeps only in-frame clones here, not all; method: immunoSEQ multiplex PCR. This sample has tens of thousands of clones, with 75% to 95% found just once. A word on this clone: Its antigen is unknown.

Per germline, CDR1 SQVTM and CDR2 ANQGSEA. Trimming cost V 4 bases and J 6 bases, with 16 bases left between them. This CDR3 spans 13 amino acids. Points from the study as a whole: Clonal diversity may have been underestimated, and the donors were mostly white British, with more females than males. An increase in Spike-specific TCR breadth and depth was observed after two AZD1222 doses.

This clonotype was sampled from an adult who received the AZD1222 COVID-19 vaccine. The gene calls are TRBV29-1 and TRBJ2-7, with TRBD1 as a possible D gene (6 bases). Sequenced here: peripheral blood, sampled 28 days after the second AZD1222 dose. CDR3 DNA sequence: TGCAGCGTTGCCGCAGGGGAAATGAGCGAGCAGTACTTC. The encoded protein is CSVAAGEMSEQYF.